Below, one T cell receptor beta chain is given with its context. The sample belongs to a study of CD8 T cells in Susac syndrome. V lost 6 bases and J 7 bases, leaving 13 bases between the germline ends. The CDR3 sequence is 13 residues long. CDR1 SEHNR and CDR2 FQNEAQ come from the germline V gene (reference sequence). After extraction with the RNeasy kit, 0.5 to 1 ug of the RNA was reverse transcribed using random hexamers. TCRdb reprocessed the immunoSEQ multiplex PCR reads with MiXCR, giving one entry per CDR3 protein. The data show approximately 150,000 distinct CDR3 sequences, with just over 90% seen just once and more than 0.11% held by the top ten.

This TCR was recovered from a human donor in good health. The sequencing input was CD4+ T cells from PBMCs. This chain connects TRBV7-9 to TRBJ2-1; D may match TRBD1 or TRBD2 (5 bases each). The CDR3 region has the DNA TGTGCCAGCAGTGGGGCTAGACTAAATGAGCAGTTCTTC. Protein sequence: CASSGARLNEQFF.